Each of the 8 T cell receptor beta chains below was sequenced from the same sample in a study of OX40 agonist ivuxolimab in advanced cancers. TCRdb keeps only in-frame clones here, not all; method: immunoSEQ multiplex PCR. Among tens of thousands of clones listed, approximately 81% were seen once. Sequencing used CD4+ or CD8+ T cells sorted from blood, obtained in a trial of the OX40 agonist ivuxolimab. All receptors derive from an adult with an advanced solid tumor such as melanoma, head and neck, liver or kidney cancer.

The chain is built from TRBV7-9 and TRBJ2-1; D not resolved. There are 12 residues in the CDR3. Looked up from germline, CDR1 is SEHNR and CDR2 is FQNEAQ (reference sequence). Trimming cost V 5 bases and J 9 bases, with 11 bases left between them. CDR3 amino acids: CASSQREVEQFF. CDR3 coding DNA: TGTGCCAGCAGCCAGAGAGAGGTTGAGCAGTTCTTC.

The chain joins TRBV7-8 to TRBJ2-1, with 9 bases lining up with TRBD1. The CDR3 is made up of 17 amino acids. CDR1 and CDR2 (germline): SGHVS, FQNEAQ. The ends lost 4 bases at V and 7 bases at J; junction bases unmatched: 14. For the CDR3, the DNA is TGTGCCAGCAGCTACCGGACAGGGGACGGGGAGGGGAATGAGCAGTTCTTC. It is translated as CASSYRTGDGEGNEQFF.

This clone was seen a single time. This chain connects TRBV2 to TRBJ2-1, with TRBD2 matching over 7 bases. Germline V gene lookup returns CDR1 SNHLY and CDR2 FYNNEI. V shed 4 bases and J 2 bases; nucleotides not matched to a gene: 14. This CDR3 region has 18 residues. The CDR3 loop is CASSGLADRGSTYNEQFF. The CDR3 DNA follows: TGTGCCAGCAGTGGACTAGCCGACCGGGGGTCGACCTACAATGAGCAGTTCTTC.

The V call is TRBV5-1, the J call TRBJ1-2; the D gene is possibly TRBD1 (5 bases). The V end lost 1 base, the J end lost 3 bases, and 10 bases lay between the germline ends. The CDR3 runs 14 residues. Germline V lookup: CDR1 SGHRS, CDR2 YFSETQ. This CDR3 reads CASSLSTGDYGYTF. As DNA, the CDR3 is TGCGCCAGCAGCTTGTCAACGGGGGACTATGGCTACACCTTC.

This chain joins TRBV7-9 and TRBJ1-1, with D possibly matching TRBD1 (6 bases). CDR1 and CDR2 (germline): SEHNR, FQNEAQ (reference sequence). CDR3 length: 15 amino acids. V lost 5 bases, J lost 10 bases, and 23 bases lay in between. As DNA, the CDR3 is TGTGCCAGCAGCAGAGACGGGGGGCCCCAGGTGTTAGCTTTCTTT. Translation: CASSRDGGPQVLAFF.

J is TRBJ2-5 and V is TRBV11-1; 12 nucleotides match TRBD2. This CDR3 region has 17 residues. Germline loops: CDR1 SGHAT, CDR2 FQDESV (reference sequence). V gave up 6 bases and J gave up 7 bases; unmatched junction bases: 15. The CDR3 reads CASSKPRTSGIRGTQYF. The CDR3 region has the DNA TGTGCCAGCAGTAAACCCCGGACTAGCGGGATTAGGGGGACCCAGTACTTC.

This chain links TRBV5-4 with TRBJ2-7, with 9 bases lining up with TRBD2. CDR3 length: 14 residues. The junction had 3 bases not matched to a gene; V was cut back by 0 bases and J by 5 bases. The germline V gene has CDR1 SGHNT and CDR2 YYREEE (reference sequence). The CDR3 bases are TGTGCCAGCAGCTTGGTAAGCGGGAGGAACGAGCAGTACTTC. This sequence encodes CASSLVSGRNEQYF.

The chain combines TRBV19 with TRBJ1-2; possible D gene TRBD1, 6 bases. Between the trimmed V and J ends, which lost 9 bases and 1 base, there was a span of 21 bases. Germline CDR1 is LNHDA and CDR2 is SQIVND (reference sequence). The CDR3 sequence is 16 residues long. In nucleotides, the CDR3 is TGTGCCAGCAATGGACAGCTAACGCGGCTTAACTATGGCTACACCTTC. Encoded protein: CASNGQLTRLNYGYTF.